Included here is one TCR beta chain sequence, with context. Its specificity is unknown. Germline V gives CDR1 LGHNA, CDR2 YSLEER. Trimming left V 2 bases short and J 5 bases short, with 12 bases between. This CDR3 is 14 amino acids long. From the 5' RACE reads, TCRdb called clonotypes with MiXCR, one entry per CDR3 protein. The sample lists hundreds of thousands of distinct CDR3 sequences; less than 20% were seen once. The data originate from a study of T cells after yellow fever vaccination. Broader study findings: Contamination of FACS-sorted repertoires by abundant clonotypes from the bulk population could occur. Weaker overall was a secondary response that nonetheless peaked faster, on day 5 versus 15.

This TCR was sampled from a man aged 18-30 years who received the YFV17D yellow fever vaccine. This rearrangement joins TRBV4-3 to TRBJ1-1; perhaps TRBD1 as D (5 bases). Sequenced material: PBMCs, taken 5 days after the first yellow fever vaccination. CDR3 residues: CASSQNVGGTEAFF. The CDR3 DNA is TGCGCCAGCAGCCAAAACGTCGGGGGTACTGAAGCTTTCTTT.